The entry that follows covers one T cell receptor (beta chain) sequence. The data belong to a study of radiation and T cells in renal cell carcinoma. The method was immunoSEQ multiplex PCR; TCRdb's version includes in-frame clones alone and lacks a portion of them. In the table there are 120,000 to 150,000 clones, roughly 80% of which are singletons. The V end was cut by 3 bases, the J end by 4 bases, with 19 bases between. The CDR3 consists of 16 residues. Germline lookup yields CDR1 SGDLS and CDR2 YYNGEE. Time point of the sample: baseline pretreatment blood. Described treatment: 15 Gy SBRT to primary tumor, nephrectomy 4 weeks later.

This sequence originates from a woman between 45 and 60 years old with renal cell carcinoma. V and J are TRBV9 and TRBJ1-2, with a possible D match to TRBD1 (6 bases). The sample here was blood, taken from a patient whose treatment included radiotherapy and nephrectomy. CDR3 sequence (DNA): TGTGCCAGCAGCGCAGCGACAGGCCCATTTGGCTATGGCTACACCTTC. Translated, it gives CASSAATGPFGYGYTF.